This T cell receptor (beta chain) emerged from a study of naive and memory T cell subsets. V lost 2 bases, J lost 10 bases, and 9 bases lay in between. The CDR3 sequence is 12 residues long. In germline, CDR1 is MNHNS, CDR2 SASEGT. CMV status came from CD4+ T cell IFNgamma after overnight CMV lysate stimulation of fresh PBMCs. As concerns this clonotype: Its antigen is not identified.

An equimolar mix of two oligonucleotides served as the beta constant-region primer for TRBC1 and TRBC2. Nested alpha and beta constant-region primers with the SP2 primer drove four PCR rounds on ligated cDNA. In TCRdb, the UMI-ligation and nested PCR reads were re-called with MiXCR into one record per CDR3 protein. The table includes over 110,000 distinct CDR3 sequences, 15% to 20% detected once. Findings and limits, study-wide: Over 95% of naive TCR sequences appeared only once after error correction, unlike memory subsets. Naive and memory subsets had different power law exponents for TCR abundance. A few larger clonotypes appeared in naive repertoires, especially CD8, possibly memory cells re-expressing CD45RA.

Sequenced material: naive CD8+ T cells from blood. The gene calls are TRBV6-1 and TRBJ1-5; no reliable D call. This TCR derives from a human donor in good health. The DNA for the CDR3 is TGTGCCAGCAGTGAAAACGTACATCCCCAGCATTTT. Amino acid sequence: CASSENVHPQHF.